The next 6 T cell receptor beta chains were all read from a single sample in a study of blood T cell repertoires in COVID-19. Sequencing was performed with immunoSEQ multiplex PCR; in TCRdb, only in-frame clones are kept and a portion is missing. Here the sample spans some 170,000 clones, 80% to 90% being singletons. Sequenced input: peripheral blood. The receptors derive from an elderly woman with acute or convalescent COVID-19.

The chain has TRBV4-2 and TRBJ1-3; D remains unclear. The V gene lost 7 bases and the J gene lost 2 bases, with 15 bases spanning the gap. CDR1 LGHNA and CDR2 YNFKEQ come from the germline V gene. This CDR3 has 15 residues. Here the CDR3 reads CASNPTGSAGNTIYF. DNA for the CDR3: TGTGCCAGCAACCCGACGGGGAGCGCTGGAAACACCATATATTTT.

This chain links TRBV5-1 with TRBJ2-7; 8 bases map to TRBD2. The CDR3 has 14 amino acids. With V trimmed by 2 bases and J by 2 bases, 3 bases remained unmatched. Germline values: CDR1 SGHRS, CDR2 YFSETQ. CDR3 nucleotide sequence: TGCGCCAGCAGCTTCAGCGGGGGAACCTACGAGCAGTACTTC. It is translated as CASSFSGGTYEQYF. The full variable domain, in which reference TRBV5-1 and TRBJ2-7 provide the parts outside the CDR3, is KAGVTQTPRYLIKTRGQQVTLSCSPISGHRSVSWYQQTPGQGLQFLFEYFSETQRNKGNFPGRFSGRQFSNSRSEMNVSTLELGDSALYLCASSFSGGTYEQYFGPGTRLTVT.

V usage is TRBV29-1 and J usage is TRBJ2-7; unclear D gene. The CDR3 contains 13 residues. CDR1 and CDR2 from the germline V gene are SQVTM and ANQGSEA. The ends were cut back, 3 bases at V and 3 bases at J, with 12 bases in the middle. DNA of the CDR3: TGCAGCGTTGAGTGGCCGGGTCTCTACGAGCAGTACTTC. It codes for CSVEWPGLYEQYF.

The CDR3 here is CASASFPGTSGRGVETQYF. The CDR3 region has the DNA TGCGCCAGCGCATCCTTTCCCGGGACTAGCGGGAGAGGGGTAGAGACCCAGTACTTC. V and J are TRBV5-1 and TRBJ2-5, with 14 positions matching TRBD2. The CDR3 is 19 amino acids. Germline V CDR1 and CDR2: SGHRS, YFSETQ. V dropped 7 bases and J dropped 4; count of bases not matched to a gene: 18.

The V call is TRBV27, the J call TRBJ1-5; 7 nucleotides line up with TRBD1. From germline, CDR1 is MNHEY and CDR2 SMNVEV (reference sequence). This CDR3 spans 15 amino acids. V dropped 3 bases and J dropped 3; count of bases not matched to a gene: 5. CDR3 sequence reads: CASSFLGQANQPQHF. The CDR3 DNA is TGTGCCAGCAGTTTCCTAGGACAGGCCAATCAGCCCCAGCATTTT.

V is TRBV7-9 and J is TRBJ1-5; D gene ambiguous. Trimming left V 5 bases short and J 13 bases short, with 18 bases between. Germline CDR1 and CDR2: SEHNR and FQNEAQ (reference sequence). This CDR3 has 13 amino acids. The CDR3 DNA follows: TGTGCCAGCAGCCAGACTACGAACCCTCCACAGCATTTT. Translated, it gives CASSQTTNPPQHF.